These T cell receptor beta chains were read from a single sample in a study of tumour-infiltrating T cells in Burkitt lymphoma. TCRdb's table, derived via immunoSEQ multiplex PCR, lists solely in-frame clones and lacks some. The sample carries about 17,000 clones, roughly 80% recorded once. Sequenced: tumor tissue. Receptors originate from a human donor with diffuse large B-cell lymphoma. Both conserved end residues are trimmed from each CDR3. Fields, in order: CDR3 protein, V gene, clone size. The size field is filled for only some rows; it gives once, few, many or a size class.

CDR3 protein: ASSLESSYEQY
V gene: TRBV7-9
clone size: few

CDR3 protein: ASSVGVAANTGELF
V gene: TRBV9
clone size: NA

CDR3 protein: ASSLGETWTGNTIY
V gene: TRBV9
clone size: NA

CDR3 protein: AIRGPNTEAF
V gene: TRBV10-3
clone size: NA

CDR3 protein: AISSSFPGELF
V gene: TRBV15
clone size: NA

CDR3 protein: ASSVEGGLSETQY
V gene: TRBV9
clone size: once

CDR3 protein: ASSHELAGDTGELF
V gene: TRBV23-1
clone size: NA

CDR3 protein: ASSFLTGTANTEAF
V gene: TRBV5-1
clone size: NA

CDR3 protein: ASFPGQGYNEQF
V gene: TRBV2
clone size: medium-sized

CDR3 protein: ASSHPGLAGRTGELF
V gene: TRBV4-2
clone size: once

CDR3 protein: SVVYRGTYEQY
V gene: TRBV29-1
clone size: NA

CDR3 protein: ASEGESSYEQY
V gene: TRBV2
clone size: once

CDR3 protein: SVVWLGIYEQY
V gene: TRBV29-1
clone size: NA

CDR3 protein: ASSFDTSGLNTEAF
V gene: TRBV6-6
clone size: NA

CDR3 protein: ASSLTTLSYEQY
V gene: TRBV5-1
clone size: once

CDR3 protein: ASSLVLGGGAYEQY
V gene: TRBV13
clone size: once

CDR3 protein: ASSSEGSRDTQY
V gene: TRBV5-6
clone size: NA

CDR3 protein: ASSSTPTSGSYEQY
V gene: TRBV27
clone size: NA

CDR3 protein: ASSLGPRDQPQH
V gene: TRBV7-2
clone size: few

CDR3 protein: ASSLGVLLNTGELF
V gene: TRBV5-5
clone size: NA